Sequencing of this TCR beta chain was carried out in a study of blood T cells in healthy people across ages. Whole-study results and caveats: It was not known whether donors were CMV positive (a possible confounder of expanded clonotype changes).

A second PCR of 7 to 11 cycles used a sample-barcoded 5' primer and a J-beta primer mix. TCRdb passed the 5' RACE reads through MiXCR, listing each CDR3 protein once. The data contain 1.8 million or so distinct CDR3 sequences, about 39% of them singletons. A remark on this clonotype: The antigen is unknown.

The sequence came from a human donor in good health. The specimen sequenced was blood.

CDR3 DNA sequence: TGCGCCAGCAGCTTGGCTCGTCACCATGAGCAGTTCTTC. Residues: CASSLARHHEQFF. This chain connects TRBV5-1 to TRBJ2-1; D call uncertain. V was clipped by 0 bases and J by 8 bases, with 9 bases between them. Germline V CDR1 and CDR2: SGHRS, YFSETQ. The CDR3 spans 13 residues. The full variable domain, completed using reference TRBV5-1 and TRBJ2-1, is KAGVTQTPRYLIKTRGQQVTLSCSPISGHRSVSWYQQTPGQGLQFLFEYFSETQRNKGNFPGRFSGRQFSNSRSEMNVSTLELGDSALYLCASSLARHHEQFFGPGTRLTVL.